The 30 T cell receptor beta chains reported below all come from one sample, sequenced in a study of cytomegalovirus exposure and HLA in healthy donors. The PCR contained 60 Vbeta and 13 Jbeta primers. TCRdb's table, derived via immunoSEQ multiplex PCR, lists solely in-frame clones and lacks some. The sample carries more than 95,000 clones, roughly 80% recorded once. Sequencing was performed on PBMCs. The receptors were gathered from a woman aged 40-49 years in good health and CMV-seronegative.

The rearrangement uses TRBV6-1 and TRBJ2-7; 7 bases align to TRBD2. Germline V lookup: CDR1 MNHNS, CDR2 SASEGT. The ends lost 3 bases at V and 8 bases at J; junction bases unmatched: 13. CDR3 length: 15 residues. The CDR3 sequence is CASSDRREFPYKQYF. In DNA form, the CDR3 reads TGTGCCAGCAGTGACAGGCGGGAGTTCCCTTACAAGCAGTACTTC.

The chain joins TRBV5-4 to TRBJ2-1; D possibly corresponds to TRBD2 (5 bases). Germline V gene lookup returns CDR1 SGHNT and CDR2 YYREEE (reference sequence). CDR3 length: 15 amino acids. Trimming took 1 base from V and 5 from J, leaving 13 bases between them. This chain's CDR3 is CASSLRGYENNEQFF. The CDR3 DNA follows: TGTGCCAGCAGCTTGAGAGGGTACGAGAACAATGAGCAGTTCTTC.

The chain recombines TRBV27 with TRBJ2-1; the D gene is possibly TRBD2 (5 bases). V was trimmed by 6 bases and J by 6 bases, leaving 18 bases between them. CDR3 length: 15 amino acids. CDR1 is MNHEY, CDR2 SMNVEV, per germline (reference sequence). CDR3 residues: CASSLGLGNRNEQFF. The CDR3 DNA follows: TGTGCCAGCAGCTTAGGACTGGGGAATCGCAATGAGCAGTTCTTC.

The chain has TRBV28 and TRBJ1-5; the D gene is possibly TRBD1 (5 bases). V was trimmed by 7 bases and J by 3 bases, leaving 13 bases between them. The germline V gene encodes CDR1 MDHEN and CDR2 SYDVKM. The CDR3 loop spans 14 amino acids. CDR3 residues: CASTKDMSNQPQHF. CDR3 DNA sequence: TGTGCCAGCACCAAGGACATGTCCAATCAGCCCCAGCATTTT.

As regards this clone: The junction does not match germline at one end; this may be a read error. The rearrangement links TRBV7-9 to TRBJ2-5, with D maybe TRBD1 (6 bases). Looked up from germline, CDR1 is SEHNR and CDR2 is FQNEAQ (reference sequence). The CDR3 is made up of 12 amino acids. CDR3 residues: CSSSSTQGIGYF. CDR3 nucleotides: TGTTCCAGCAGCTCGACTCAGGGGATTGGTTACTTC. The variable domain in full, with the rest retrieved from reference TRBV7-9 and TRBJ2-5, is DTGVSQNPRHKITKRGQNVTFRCDPISEHNRLYWYRQTLGQGPEFLTYFQNEAQLEKSRLLSDRFSAERPKGSFSTLEIQRTEQGDSAMYLCSSSSTQGIGYFGPGTRLLVL.

This clone was seen a handful of times. The rearrangement joins TRBV19 to TRBJ2-1; 10 bases map to TRBD2. The CDR3 covers 14 residues. V gave up 5 bases and J gave up 6 bases; unmatched junction bases: 4. The V gene's germline CDR1 is LNHDA and CDR2 SQIVND (reference sequence). The CDR3 protein is CASSWASGSNEQFF. Written as DNA, the CDR3 is TGTGCCAGTAGTTGGGCTAGCGGGAGCAATGAGCAGTTCTTC.

This rearrangement joins TRBV4-1 to TRBJ1-3, with D possibly matching TRBD1 (6 bases). The CDR3 covers 15 residues. The germline V gene encodes CDR1 MGHRA and CDR2 YSYEKL. V was trimmed by 2 bases and J by 1 base, leaving 9 bases between them. CDR3 region: CASSQRTASGNTIYF. As DNA, the CDR3 is TGCGCCAGCAGCCAAAGGACAGCATCTGGAAACACCATATATTTT.

This chain connects TRBV6-1 to TRBJ2-2, with D possibly TRBD1 on 5 matching bases. The germline V gene has CDR1 MNHNS and CDR2 SASEGT. This CDR3 spans 17 amino acids. Trimming shortened V by 0 bases and J by 0 bases, and 11 bases separated the two germline ends. The CDR3 sequence: CASSEASWTTNTGELFF. The CDR3 bases are TGTGCCAGCAGTGAAGCGTCTTGGACAACGAACACCGGGGAGCTGTTTTTT.

This chain joins TRBV28 and TRBJ1-1; D may be TRBD1 (6 bases). Germline V gives CDR1 MDHEN, CDR2 SYDVKM. V was pared by 1 base and J by 5 bases, with 8 bases between. The CDR3 is made up of 13 amino acids. The CDR3 DNA follows: TGTGCCAGCAGTTTATCAGGGGAGACTGAAGCTTTCTTT. Translating it yields CASSLSGETEAFF.

There are a few counts of this clone. This chain connects TRBV19 to TRBJ2-7; 7 nucleotides line up with TRBD1. V gave up 7 bases and J gave up 7 bases; unmatched junction bases: 4. The CDR3 loop spans 11 amino acids. The germline CDR1 and CDR2 sequences are LNHDA and SQIVND (reference sequence). CDR3 nucleotides: TGTGCCAGTAAGAGGGGGCGGGAGCAGTACTTC. Translation: CASKRGREQYF.

This clone showed up just a few times. This sequence joins TRBV28 and TRBJ2-7; no clear D. Per the germline V gene, CDR1 is MDHEN and CDR2 is SYDVKM. This CDR3 has 15 amino acids. V lost 0 bases, J lost 6 bases, and 15 bases lay in between. CDR3 protein: CASSLWGQVNGEQYF. CDR3 nucleotide sequence: TGTGCCAGCAGTTTATGGGGTCAGGTTAACGGCGAGCAGTACTTC.

In its sample, this clone was seen once. V is TRBV7-2 and J is TRBJ2-7, with D hard to call. CDR1 SGHTA and CDR2 FQGNSA come from the germline V gene. The CDR3 covers 14 residues. The V end was cut by 4 bases, the J end by 0 bases, with 10 bases between. For the CDR3, the DNA is TGTGCCAGCAGCTCAGACTCGAGCTCCTACGAGCAGTACTTC. Encoded protein: CASSSDSSSYEQYF.

This clone was found once. The CDR3 is CASSYSRHLQAFF. The CDR3 DNA reads TGTGCCAGCAGTTACTCCAGACATCTACAAGCTTTCTTT. This chain joins TRBV6-5 and TRBJ1-1; D is unclear. The CDR3 spans 13 residues. The germline V and J ends were trimmed by 0 bases and 9 bases, with 11 bases remaining between them. Germline values: CDR1 MNHEY, CDR2 SVGAGI.

V and J are TRBV9 and TRBJ2-3; tentative D call: TRBD1 (5 bases). The length of the CDR3 is 15 residues. Trimming stripped 0 bases from V and 4 bases from J, with 12 bases between. Germline CDR1 and CDR2: SGDLS and YYNGEE. CDR3 amino acids: CASSVEVGDPDTQYF. The CDR3 DNA sequence: TGTGCCAGCAGCGTAGAGGTAGGGGATCCAGATACGCAGTATTTT.

The J gene is TRBJ2-3, the V gene TRBV7-8; 14 bases agree with TRBD2. CDR3 size: 22 residues. Germline CDR1 SGHVS, CDR2 FQNEAQ. The junction had 20 bases not matched to a gene; V was cut back by 4 bases and J by 2 bases. CDR3 residues: CASSYLLSPGTSGRAYTDTQYF. CDR3 coding DNA: TGTGCCAGCAGCTACCTTCTTTCCCCCGGGACTAGCGGGAGAGCTTACACAGATACGCAGTATTTT.

This chain joins TRBV5-1 and TRBJ1-5, with a weak D call TRBD1 (5 bases). This CDR3 comprises 15 residues. Germline V CDR1 and CDR2: SGHRS, YFSETQ. V was trimmed by 0 bases and J by 7 bases, leaving 14 bases between them. In DNA, the CDR3 is TGCGCCAGCAGCTTGGAGGGACGGGGGGTACAGCCCCAGCATTTT. Translating gives CASSLEGRGVQPQHF.

The chain links TRBV4-3 to TRBJ1-1; tentative D call: TRBD1 (5 bases). This CDR3 has 13 amino acids. Germline V CDR1 and CDR2: LGHNA, YSLEER. V dropped 3 bases and J dropped 0 bases, with 5 bases sitting between them. CDR3 in amino acids: CASSQTVNTEAFF. The CDR3 DNA follows: TGCGCCAGCAGCCAGACAGTGAACACTGAAGCTTTCTTT.

This chain connects TRBV9 to TRBJ1-3; D ambiguous. This CDR3 is built from 16 residues. The V and J ends lost 0 bases and 0 bases respectively, with 10 bases between them. Germline CDR1 is SGDLS and CDR2 is YYNGEE. CDR3 residues: CASSVAPGFSGNTIYF. The CDR3 DNA follows: TGTGCCAGCAGCGTAGCTCCAGGATTCTCTGGAAACACCATATATTTT.

The CDR3 nucleotides read TGTGCCACCAGCAGGGGGAAGTCGGGACAGCCAAGCTCCTACGAGCAGTACTTC. This gives the protein CATSRGKSGQPSSYEQYF. The chain has TRBV15 and TRBJ2-7; 7 nucleotides match TRBD1. V trimming: 3 bases; J trimming: 0 bases; junction bases outside the gene matches: 14. The germline V gene encodes CDR1 LNHNV and CDR2 YYDKDF (reference sequence). This CDR3 has 18 residues.

This clone occurred once. The genes are TRBV4-3 and TRBJ2-2; 7 bases match TRBD1. This CDR3 is 17 amino acids long. From germline, CDR1 is LGHNA and CDR2 YSLEER. V shed 5 bases and J 0 bases; nucleotides not matched to a gene: 9. CDR3 region: CASSSGGGGTNTGELFF. The CDR3 DNA reads as TGCGCCAGCAGCTCAGGGGGTGGGGGCACGAACACCGGGGAGCTGTTTTTT.

The V call is TRBV9, the J call TRBJ2-1, with 14 bases fitting TRBD2. V was clipped by 6 bases and J by 1 base; unmatched bases: 12. This CDR3 has 19 residues. The germline gives CDR1 SGDLS, CDR2 YYNGEE. In DNA form, the CDR3 reads TGTGCCAGCACCAAGACCGGGACTAGCGGGAGTCTGTCCTACAATGAGCAGTTCTTC. It codes for CASTKTGTSGSLSYNEQFF.

The chain recombines TRBV5-6 with TRBJ1-1; a weak D match, TRBD1 (5 bases). V shed 3 bases and J shed 5 bases, with 8 bases lying between them. Germline CDR1 is SGHDT and CDR2 is YYEEEE. There are 12 residues in the CDR3. The CDR3 region is CASSYRGTEAFF. The DNA of the CDR3 is TGTGCCAGCAGCTACCGGGGGACTGAAGCTTTCTTT. The full variable domain, in which reference TRBV5-6 and TRBJ1-1 provide the parts outside the CDR3, is DAGVTQSPTHLIKTRGQQVTLRCSPKSGHDTVSWYQQALGQGPQFIFQYYEEEERQRGNFPDRFSGHQFPNYSSELNVNALLLGDSALYLCASSYRGTEAFFGQGTRLTVV.

V gene TRBV7-3 combines with J gene TRBJ1-2; no clear D gene. CDR3 size: 13 residues. CDR1 is SGHTA, CDR2 FQGTGA, per germline. V was shortened by 8 bases and J by 1 base, with 11 bases between the two germline ends. For the CDR3, the DNA is TGTGCCAGCTCCGGCGAGCGTAACTATGGCTACACCTTC. This sequence encodes CASSGERNYGYTF.

This chain uses TRBV5-1 with TRBJ2-1; 9 nucleotides line up with TRBD2. V lost 0 bases and J lost 9; bases outside the gene matches: 10. The CDR3 has 16 residues. Germline assignment: CDR1 SGHRS and CDR2 YFSETQ. CDR3 DNA sequence: TGCGCCAGCAGCTTGGCGTACGCGGGAGGGCTTGGTGAGCAGTTCTTC. Translating it yields CASSLAYAGGLGEQFF.

This chain links TRBV27 with TRBJ2-5, with 7 bases that match TRBD1. The J call may be incorrect, as the DNA end agrees better with TRBJ2-7. This CDR3 contains 16 residues. Per germline, CDR1 MNHEY and CDR2 SMNVEV (reference sequence). The CDR3 coding sequence is TGTGCCAGCAGTTTATCGAAAGGGACAGTCTCCTACGAGCAGTACTTC. Protein sequence: CASSLSKGTVSYEQYF.

The chain couples TRBV23-1 to TRBJ2-5, with D possibly being TRBD1 (6 bases). TRBV23-1 is designated an ORF whose function remains uncertain. V was pared by 2 bases and J by 0 bases, with 16 bases between. This CDR3 has 17 amino acids. CDR3 DNA: TGCGCCAGCAGTCAAATACCGGGACAAAGGTACCAAGAGACCCAGTACTTC. It encodes CASSQIPGQRYQETQYF.

J is TRBJ2-7 and V is TRBV5-1, with D perhaps TRBD1 (6 bases). CDR3 length equals 15 residues. Germline CDR1 is SGHRS and CDR2 is YFSETQ. The V end lost 4 bases, the J end lost 3 bases, and 17 bases lay between the germline ends. The CDR3 spells CASSAARGTRYEQYF. In nucleotides, the CDR3 is TGCGCCAGCAGCGCGGCTAGGGGGACACGCTACGAGCAGTACTTC.

Only a few counts were recorded for this clone. The gene calls are TRBV9 and TRBJ2-3; 9 bases match TRBD2. Germline CDR1 reads SGDLS; CDR2 reads YYNGEE. The CDR3 loop spans 16 amino acids. The trim removed 4 bases at V and 0 bases at J, leaving 6 bases unmatched. The CDR3 sequence is CASSFSGGLSTDTQYF. Here the CDR3 DNA reads TGTGCCAGCAGCTTTAGCGGGGGCCTCAGCACAGATACGCAGTATTTT.

This clone was detected once. The V gene is TRBV18, the J gene TRBJ2-1, with 15 bases identical to TRBD2. V gave up 6 bases and J gave up 8 bases; unmatched junction bases: 5. Germline assignment: CDR1 KGHSH and CDR2 LQKENI. The CDR3 has 15 amino acids. CDR3 residues: CASSPGLAGGDEQFF. Written as DNA, the CDR3 is TGTGCCAGCTCTCCGGGACTAGCGGGAGGCGATGAGCAGTTCTTC. The full variable domain, completed using reference TRBV18 and TRBJ2-1, is NAGVMQNPRHLVRRRGQEARLRCSPMKGHSHVYWYRQLPEEGLKFMVYLQKENIIDESGMPKERFSAEFPKEGPSILRIQQVVRGDSAAYFCASSPGLAGGDEQFFGPGTRLTVL.

J is TRBJ1-2 and V is TRBV11-2; TRBD1 aligns across 7 bases. Germline trimming cut 4 bases from V and 1 base from J; bases unmatched to any gene: 15. Germline CDR1 reads SGHAT; CDR2 reads FQNNGV. CDR3 length: 18 amino acids. The CDR3, as DNA: TGTGCCAGCAGCTCTCCCTCGGGACAGCCCAAACTTAACTATGGCTACACCTTC. As protein: CASSSPSGQPKLNYGYTF.